This TCR beta chain was documented in a study of spatial heterogeneity in lung cancer. Germline assignment: CDR1 SGDLS and CDR2 YYNGEE. With 4 bases removed from V and 7 bases from J, the gap between germline ends came to 21 bases. CDR3 size: 15 residues. General study results and limits: Tumors with more nonsynonymous mutations had more expanded intratumoral alpha and beta TCRs.

Time point denoted: sample taken at primary tumor resection. By share, this clonotype counts as large. Its antigen is as yet unknown. TCRdb re-derived calls from the 5' RACE reads in MiXCR, one entry per CDR3 protein. The table shows around 6,000 distinct CDR3 sequences, with approximately 1.3% occurring only once. The sample was lung tumor tissue, taken at surgery. This receptor was obtained from a male donor with early-stage non-small cell lung cancer. This sequence joins TRBV9 and TRBJ2-7; possibly TRBD2 for D (5 bases). CDR3 protein: CASSSRDRPDGEQYF. Here the CDR3 DNA reads TGTGCCAGCAGCTCCCGGGATAGGCCTGACGGGGAGCAGTACTTC.